These T cell receptor beta chains were read from a single sample in a study of T-cell reconstitution after alpha-beta-depleted transplantation in children. In TCRdb, the PCR reads were re-called with MiXCR into one record per CDR3 protein. Of 640,000 or so distinct CDR3 sequences in the sample, 16% are singletons; the top ten hold 1.1%. Sequenced material: PBMCs from the stem cell graft donor, taken from the stem cell graft. These receptors all stem from a human donor who donated a stem cell graft to a child with acute myeloid leukemia. CDR3s include the opening cysteine and the closing phenylalanine or tryptophan. A D gene is named only where the DNA matches it firmly. Rows may omit the clone size; those that give it use once, few, many or a size class.

size | D | J | V | length | CDR3 | DNA
many | . | TRBJ2-7 | TRBV24-1 | 11 | CATTDRDEQYF | TGTGCCACCACGGACAGAGACGAGCAGTACTTC
many | . | TRBJ1-4 | TRBV20-1 | 12 | CSALEKGEKLFF | TGCAGTGCTCTGGAAAAGGGTGAAAAACTGTTTTTT
few | . | TRBJ2-7 | TRBV24-1 | 15 | CATSPGQTFPYEQYF | TGTGCCACCAGTCCCGGACAGACGTTTCCCTACGAGCAGTACTTC
many | TRBD1 | TRBJ1-6 | TRBV10-3 | 13 | CAIRGTGNSPLHF | TGTGCCATCAGGGGGACAGGAAATTCACCCCTCCACTTT
many | TRBD2 | TRBJ2-5 | TRBV7-8 | 14 | CASSSTTSGVNQYF | TGTGCCAGCAGCTCCACGACTAGCGGGGTGAACCAGTACTTC
few | TRBD1 | TRBJ1-1 | TRBV20-1 | 15 | CSAAPRQGWEAEAFF | TGCAGTGCTGCCCCCCGACAGGGGTGGGAGGCTGAAGCTTTCTTT
. | . | TRBJ1-1 | TRBV15 | 12 | CATQGPNTEAFF | TGTGCCACTCAGGGGCCGAACACTGAAGCTTTCTTT
. | . | TRBJ2-5 | TRBV10-1 | 13 | CASSPPGQGTQYF | TGCGCCAGCAGTCCCCCGGGTCAGGGGACCCAGTACTTC
many | . | TRBJ1-5 | TRBV27 | 15 | CASSLYQSSNQPQHF | TGTGCCAGCAGTTTATATCAGAGTAGCAATCAGCCCCAGCATTTT
many | TRBD2 | TRBJ2-3 | TRBV12-3/TRBV12-4 | 17 | CASSFWASGGSTDTQYF | TGTGCCAGCAGTTTTTGGGCTAGCGGGGGGAGCACAGATACGCAGTATTTT
few | TRBD2 | TRBJ2-3 | TRBV20-1 | 15 | CSAPPGGGAEDTQYF | TGCAGTGCCCCGCCGGGCGGGGGGGCCGAAGATACGCAGTATTTT
many | . | TRBJ1-2 | TRBV29-1 | 13 | CSVGVGEPYGYTF | TGCAGCGTCGGGGTGGGTGAACCCTATGGCTACACCTTC
few | . | TRBJ2-7 | TRBV10-3 | 13 | CAISESKGTEQYF | TGTGCCATCAGTGAGTCAAAAGGGACCGAGCAGTACTTC
. | TRBD2 | TRBJ2-1 | TRBV6-1 | 18 | CASCPSPGLAGSYNEQFF | TGTGCCAGCTGCCCCTCCCCGGGACTAGCGGGTTCCTACAATGAGCAGTTCTTC
. | TRBD1 | TRBJ2-5 | TRBV5-1 | 15 | CASSVRDRGRETQYF | TGCGCCAGCAGCGTCCGGGACAGGGGGCGAGAGACCCAGTACTTC
many | TRBD1 | TRBJ1-2 | TRBV7-2 | 17 | CASSAGGVLRGYGGYTF | TGTGCCAGCAGCGCAGGGGGGGTGTTAAGGGGATACGGTGGCTACACCTTC
many | . | TRBJ2-7 | TRBV5-1 | 14 | CASSLVGAQDEQYF | TGCGCCAGCAGCTTGGTCGGGGCACAAGACGAGCAGTACTTC
. | . | TRBJ1-2 | TRBV6-1 | 14 | CASSERTRNYGYTF | TGTGCCAGCAGTGAACGGACAAGGAACTATGGCTACACCTTC
many | . | TRBJ2-5 | TRBV7-6 | 14 | CASSILQGGETQYF | TGTGCCAGCAGCATCCTTCAGGGGGGAGAGACCCAGTACTTC
many | . | TRBJ2-2 | TRBV7-2 | 14 | CASSLDWRTGELFF | TGTGCCAGCAGCTTAGATTGGCGTACCGGGGAGCTGTTTTTT
many | . | TRBJ1-5 | TRBV20-1 | 14 | CSASRARINQPQHF | TGCAGTGCTAGTAGGGCGAGGATCAATCAGCCCCAGCATTTT
many | . | TRBJ2-5 | TRBV5-6 | 12 | CASSFLGETQYF | TGTGCCAGCAGCTTCCTAGGAGAGACCCAGTACTTC
. | . | TRBJ2-7 | TRBV5-1 | 15 | CASSLASGAPYEQYF | TGCGCCAGCAGCTTGGCCTCAGGGGCCCCCTACGAGCAGTACTTC
. | . | TRBJ2-3 | TRBV7-9 | 14 | CASSHPSGSDTQYF | TGTGCCAGCAGCCACCCCTCCGGGTCCGATACGCAGTATTTT
many | . | TRBJ1-3 | TRBV20-1 | 12 | CSSLISGNTIYF | TGCAGCTCCCTGATATCTGGAAACACCATATATTTT
. | . | TRBJ1-4 | TRBV20-1 | 15 | CSASDSGRGNEKLFF | TGCAGTGCTAGTGATTCAGGGAGGGGTAATGAAAAACTGTTTTTT
many | . | TRBJ2-3 | TRBV20-1 | 14 | CSARDRMEIDTQYF | TGCAGTGCTAGAGATCGTATGGAAATAGATACGCAGTATTTT
. | TRBD1 | TRBJ1-5 | TRBV28 | 15 | CASSSGTGYGKPQHF | TGTGCCAGCAGTTCCGGGACAGGGTATGGGAAGCCCCAGCATTTT